Sequencing of this T cell receptor beta chain was carried out in a study of response to subunit inactivated influenza vaccine. The germline V and J ends were trimmed by 2 bases and 0 bases, with 8 bases remaining between them. CDR1 is DFQATT, CDR2 SNEGSKA, per germline (reference sequence). The CDR3 runs to 14 residues. This clonotype was seen at least ten times. TCRdb processed the RT-PCR reads anew with MiXCR; each CDR3 protein has one entry. The top ten hold less than 4% of the sample, which has around 480,000 distinct CDR3 sequences, 15% to 20% seen once. This material consisted of CD4+ T cells sorted from PBMCs, taken approximately 25 months after vaccination. The gene calls are TRBV20-1 and TRBJ2-1, with D tentatively TRBD2 (6 bases). The clonotype originates from a man between 50 and 75 years old who received an inactivated influenza vaccine. The CDR3 DNA reads as TGCAGTGCTAGATTCGGGAGCTCCTACAATGAGCAGTTCTTC. Translated: CSARFGSSYNEQFF.